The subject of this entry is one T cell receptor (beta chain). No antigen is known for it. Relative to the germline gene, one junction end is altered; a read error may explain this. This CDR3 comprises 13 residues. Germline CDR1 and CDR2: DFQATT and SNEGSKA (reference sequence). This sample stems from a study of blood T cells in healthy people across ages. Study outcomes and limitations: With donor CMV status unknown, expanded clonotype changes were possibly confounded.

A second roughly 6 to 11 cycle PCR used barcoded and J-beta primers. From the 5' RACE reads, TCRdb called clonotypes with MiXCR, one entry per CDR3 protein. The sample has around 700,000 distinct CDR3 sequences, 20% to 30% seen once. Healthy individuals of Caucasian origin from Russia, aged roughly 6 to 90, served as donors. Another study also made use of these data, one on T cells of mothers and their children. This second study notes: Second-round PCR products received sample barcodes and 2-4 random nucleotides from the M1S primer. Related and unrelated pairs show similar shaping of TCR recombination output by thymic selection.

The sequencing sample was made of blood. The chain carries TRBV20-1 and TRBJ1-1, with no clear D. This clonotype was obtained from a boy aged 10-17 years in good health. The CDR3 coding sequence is TGCAGTGCTAGAACGGGTCTGAACACTGAACCTTTCTTT. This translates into CSARTGLNTEPFF.